This record covers a single T cell receptor beta chain. The antigen remains undetermined. Germline assignment: CDR1 SGHDT and CDR2 YYEEEE. The CDR3 runs 16 residues. The trim removed 4 bases at V and 3 bases at J, leaving 6 bases unmatched. The source of the sample is a study of cytomegalovirus exposure and HLA in healthy donors. On the study more broadly: Prior work identified some 120 million unique TCR beta sequences in 190 million or so T cells.

Study-wide findings and caveats: Analysis performed later showed TCR beta chains linked to HLA being more clonally expanded than equally common others. Later analysis demonstrated an association between a missense DCLRE1C variant and TCR beta V- and J-gene trimming.

Primers included in the PCR were 60 Vbeta and 13 Jbeta primers. In the authors' methods: The count from a later analysis was 65 million to 90 million unique TCR beta chains, 9 million to 12 million of them shared. Clones were sequenced by immunoSEQ multiplex PCR, and TCRdb holds only the in-frame ones, with some missing. Clone size and V and J calls were adopted from that table, with D and trimming inferred from the DNA. The sample carries 150,000 or so clones, 75% to 90% recorded once. V gene TRBV5-6 combines with J gene TRBJ2-7; 14 bases agree with TRBD2. The sample consisted of PBMCs. The sequence was collected from a male donor in good health and CMV-seropositive. The CDR3 loop is CASSPPGTSGSYEQYF. CDR3 sequence (DNA): TGTGCCAGCAGCCCCCCGGGGACTAGCGGGAGCTACGAGCAGTACTTC.